This TCR beta chain was sequenced in a study of cytomegalovirus exposure and HLA in healthy donors. Germline V gives CDR1 SNHLY, CDR2 FYNNEI. This CDR3 is 12 amino acids long. Trimming cost V 2 bases and J 4 bases, with 5 bases left between them. Vbeta (60) and Jbeta (13) primers were used in the PCR. Measured with immunoSEQ multiplex PCR; TCRdb has only the in-frame clones, and not every one. The data hold 100,000 or so clones, with under 85% observed a single time. General study points: Later work found that TCR association rates differed between HLA loci; DRB1 had the most and HLA-C the fewest. Later findings reportedly placed an Asian-associated ancestry cluster below the 666-donor mean for N-insertions. Presence/absence results assume similar sequencing depth per donor, which may not hold.

A few counts support this clone. What it binds is unknown. The sample taken for sequencing was PBMCs. The chain combines TRBV2 with TRBJ1-1; D is possibly TRBD1 (5 bases). This receptor was taken from a man younger than 35 in good health and CMV-seronegative. CDR3 protein: CASSERGTEAFF. As DNA, the CDR3 is TGTGCCAGCAGTGAAAGGGGCACTGAAGCTTTCTTT.